This entry describes one TCR beta chain. Enrollment of patients from Seattle took place during active infection, with longitudinal follow-up. Libraries were prepared by immunoSEQ multiplex PCR; TCRdb keeps only in-frame clonotypes and omits some of them. The table shows 200,000 to 300,000 clones, with about nine tenths occurring only once. The data are from a study of blood T cell repertoires in COVID-19. Overall study: T cells, B-cell-depleted T cells, or PBMCs supplied cDNA or gDNA.

Sequenced material: peripheral blood. This TCR was recovered from a man aged 25 to 40 with COVID-19, enrolled during active disease.

This CDR3 reads CASSAQGAPNTEAFF. CDR3 DNA: TGCGCCAGCAGCGCCCAAGGGGCCCCGAACACTGAAGCTTTCTTT. The V call is TRBV5-1, the J call TRBJ1-1; perhaps TRBD1 as D (5 bases). CDR3 size: 15 residues. Per germline, CDR1 SGHRS and CDR2 YFSETQ. V gave up 4 bases and J gave up 1 base, with 14 bases separating them. Looking up the rest from reference TRBV5-1 and TRBJ1-1 gives the full variable domain: KAGVTQTPRYLIKTRGQQVTLSCSPISGHRSVSWYQQTPGQGLQFLFEYFSETQRNKGNFPGRFSGRQFSNSRSEMNVSTLELGDSALYLCASSAQGAPNTEAFFGQGTRLTVV.